These T cell receptor beta chains were read from a single sample in a study of sequential checkpoint blockade in melanoma. TCRdb's table, derived via immunoSEQ multiplex PCR, lists solely in-frame clones and lacks some. The top ten clones hold less than 7% of a sample with about 37,000 clones, 84% of them seen once. The specimen comprised CD8+ T cells sorted from blood (inferred from file names), sampled from a patient given nivolumab and ipilimumab in sequence. Receptors were obtained from a human donor with melanoma. The CDR3 runs from the conserved cysteine through the conserved F or W. Each record gives: clone size, J gene, D gene, V gene, CDR3 protein, CDR3 DNA. D genes are given only for firm matches. The size of a clone is reported for some rows only, either as once, few or many, or as a class for expanded clones.

NA | TRBJ1-3 | NA | TRBV19 | CASSIEHAGSSGNTIYF | TGTGCCAGTAGTATTGAACATGCAGGCTCCTCTGGAAACACCATATATTTT
NA | TRBJ2-2 | NA | TRBV4-2 | CASSQEEGEVVGELFF | TGTGCCAGCAGCCAAGAGGAGGGCGAGGTGGTCGGGGAGCTGTTTTTT
NA | TRBJ2-7 | NA | TRBV2 | CASSPPAGADPYEQYF | TGTGCCAGCAGTCCCCCGGCGGGGGCCGATCCCTACGAGCAGTACTTC
NA | TRBJ1-4 | TRBD1 | TRBV15 | CATSRDREGPDEKLFF | TGTGCCACCAGCAGGGACAGGGAGGGACCTGATGAAAAACTGTTTTTT
NA | TRBJ2-3 | NA | TRBV27 | CASKETQSADTQYF | TGTGCCAGCAAGGAAACCCAAAGCGCGGATACGCAGTATTTT
NA | TRBJ2-7 | TRBD2 | TRBV6-1 | CASSEMPPGLAGYEQYF | TGTGCCAGCAGTGAGATGCCCCCGGGACTAGCGGGCTACGAGCAGTACTTC
NA | TRBJ2-1 | TRBD2 | TRBV5-4 | CASSLVGLAGNEQFF | TGTGCCAGCAGCTTAGTGGGACTAGCTGGCAATGAGCAGTTCTTC
NA | TRBJ2-7 | TRBD2 | TRBV30 | CAWRSSGDSYEQYF | TGTGCCTGGAGATCTAGCGGGGACTCCTACGAGCAGTACTTC
once | TRBJ1-1 | NA | TRBV13 | CASSSGSGAFF | TGTGCCAGCAGCTCCGGGTCGGGGGCTTTCTTT
NA | TRBJ2-5 | NA | TRBV7-8 | CASSLAAGVETQYF | TGTGCCAGCAGCTTAGCGGCAGGGGTTGAGACCCAGTACTTC
NA | TRBJ2-1 | TRBD1 | TRBV11-2 | CASSLEAGGFYNEQFF | TGTGCCAGCAGCTTAGAGGCAGGGGGCTTCTACAATGAGCAGTTCTTC
once | TRBJ1-1 | TRBD1 | TRBV19 | CATSGQVNTEAFF | TGTGCCACCTCGGGACAGGTAAACACTGAAGCTTTCTTT
NA | TRBJ2-1 | NA | TRBV19 | CASSITSGGEVHEQFF | TGTGCCAGTAGTATAACCAGCGGAGGCGAGGTCCATGAGCAGTTCTTC
NA | TRBJ1-1 | NA | TRBV28 | CASSLSPRVLNTEAFF | TGTGCCAGCAGTTTATCCCCGAGAGTTCTGAACACTGAAGCTTTCTTT
NA | TRBJ2-1 | NA | TRBV4-1 | CASSQLGGGEQFF | TGCGCCAGCAGCCAACTCGGTGGGGGGGAGCAGTTCTTC
NA | TRBJ2-1 | TRBD2 | TRBV27 | CASSIGLAGGPSSYNEQFF | TGTGCCAGCAGTATCGGACTAGCGGGAGGGCCGAGCTCCTACAATGAGCAGTTCTTC
NA | TRBJ2-7 | TRBD2 | TRBV29-1 | CSVVGSGSTPNEQYF | TGCAGCGTTGTTGGTAGCGGGAGTACCCCCAACGAGCAGTACTTC
NA | TRBJ2-3 | TRBD2 | TRBV27 | CASSPAGAADTQYF | TGTGCCAGCTCCCCAGCGGGAGCCGCAGATACGCAGTATTTT
NA | TRBJ1-6 | TRBD1 | TRBV27 | CASSLTGVLESYNSPLHF | TGTGCCAGCAGCCTGACAGGGGTGTTGGAGTCCTATAATTCACCCCTCCACTTT
once | TRBJ1-2 | TRBD1 | TRBV4-1 | CASRDKGANYGYTF | TGCGCCAGCAGAGATAAGGGGGCGAACTATGGCTACACCTTC
NA | TRBJ1-1 | NA | TRBV28 | CASRVQGNTEAFF | TGTGCCAGCAGGGTACAGGGGAACACTGAAGCTTTCTTT
few | TRBJ2-7 | NA | TRBV7-9 | CASRTSASYEQYF | TGTGCCAGCAGAACTAGTGCCAGCTACGAGCAGTACTTC
few | TRBJ2-7 | TRBD1 | TRBV15 | CATSSGTGGSYEQYF | TGTGCCACCAGCAGTGGGACAGGGGGGTCCTACGAGCAGTACTTC
NA | TRBJ1-5 | NA | TRBV6-7 | CASSSGQPNQPQHF | TGTGCCAGCAGTTCCGGACAGCCTAATCAGCCCCAGCATTTT
NA | TRBJ2-7 | NA | TRBV4-1 | CASSQVTGDYEQYF | TGCGCCAGCAGCCAAGTCACGGGGGACTACGAGCAGTACTTC
NA | TRBJ1-1 | TRBD1 | TRBV27 | CATSTGGMNTEAFF | TGTGCCACCTCAACAGGGGGGATGAACACTGAAGCTTTCTTT
NA | TRBJ2-6 | NA | TRBV7-6 | CASSFNRDLVGSGANVLTF | TGTGCCAGCAGCTTTAACCGGGACTTGGTTGGGTCTGGGGCCAACGTCCTGACTTTC
once | TRBJ2-2 | NA | TRBV7-9 | CASSSAGSRTGELFF | TGTGCCAGCAGCTCCGCCGGGAGTCGGACCGGGGAGCTGTTTTTT
NA | TRBJ2-7 | TRBD2 | TRBV4-2 | CASSHTGLAGYEQYF | TGTGCCAGCAGCCATACGGGACTAGCGGGCTACGAGCAGTACTTC
NA | TRBJ2-7 | NA | TRBV7-8 | CASSLEGAGVFEQYF | TGTGCCAGCAGCTTAGAAGGGGCAGGGGTTTTCGAGCAGTACTTC
NA | TRBJ1-5 | TRBD1 | TRBV28 | CASSFRGQGSQPQHF | TGTGCCAGCAGTTTTAGAGGACAGGGAAGCCAGCCCCAGCATTTT
NA | TRBJ2-5 | TRBD1 | TRBV11-3 | CASSPGQGLQETQYF | TGTGCCAGCTCCCCGGGACAGGGACTCCAAGAGACCCAGTACTTC
NA | TRBJ1-2 | TRBD1 | TRBV6-5 | CASSYSGQANYGYTF | TGTGCCAGCAGTTACTCTGGACAGGCTAACTATGGCTACACCTTC
NA | TRBJ2-7 | NA | TRBV29-1 | CSVVGGGHEQYF | TGCAGCGTTGTGGGAGGGGGGCACGAGCAGTACTTC
NA | TRBJ1-5 | NA | TRBV28 | CASSRGTGIQPQHF | TGTGCCAGCAGTAGGGGGACCGGAATTCAGCCCCAGCATTTT
once | TRBJ2-2 | NA | TRBV6-5 | CASSSDRGVTGELFF | TGTGCCAGCAGTTCCGACAGAGGAGTAACCGGGGAGCTGTTTTTT
NA | TRBJ1-1 | NA | TRBV6-4 | CASSYDMNTEAFF | TGTGCCAGCAGTTACGACATGAACACTGAAGCTTTCTTT
NA | TRBJ1-6 | NA | TRBV19 | CASSIPQHNSPLHF | TGTGCCAGTAGTATCCCACAACATAATTCACCCCTCCACTTT
NA | TRBJ2-3 | TRBD2 | TRBV13 | CASSLEAGGSTDTQYF | TGTGCCAGCAGCTTAGAAGCGGGAGGAAGTACAGATACGCAGTATTTT
NA | TRBJ2-1 | TRBD2 | TRBV4-1 | CASSQAASGYNEQFF | TGCGCCAGCAGCCAGGCGGCTAGCGGGTACAATGAGCAGTTCTTC
NA | TRBJ1-1 | NA | TRBV6-1 | CASSEEGEMNTEAFF | TGTGCCAGCAGTGAAGAGGGAGAGATGAACACTGAAGCTTTCTTT
NA | TRBJ1-2 | NA | TRBV15 | CATSRGKGDNYGYTF | TGTGCCACCAGCAGGGGCAAAGGGGATAACTATGGCTACACCTTC
NA | TRBJ1-1 | NA | TRBV15 | CATSRPGQLNTEAFF | TGTGCCACCAGCAGGCCCGGACAGTTAAACACTGAAGCTTTCTTT
once | TRBJ2-1 | TRBD2 | TRBV6-1 | CASHGRELGEQFF | TGTGCCAGCCACGGGCGGGAGCTAGGGGAGCAGTTCTTC
NA | TRBJ1-5 | TRBD1 | TRBV6-5 | CASSTGGDQPQHF | TGTGCCAGCAGCACAGGGGGCGATCAGCCCCAGCATTTT
NA | TRBJ1-2 | TRBD1 | TRBV4-1 | CASSQVAGTAFSYTF | TGCGCCAGCAGCCAGGTAGCCGGGACAGCCTTCTCCTACACCTTC
NA | TRBJ2-3 | TRBD1 | TRBV5-1 | CASSFTGVPDTQYF | TGCGCCAGCAGCTTTACAGGGGTCCCAGATACGCAGTATTTT
few | TRBJ1-5 | NA | TRBV14 | CASSHQPVRGRNQPQHF | TGTGCCAGCAGCCACCAACCAGTCAGGGGCCGCAATCAGCCCCAGCATTTT
few | TRBJ1-5 | TRBD1 | TRBV18 | CASSPREGQGYSNQPQHF | TGTGCCAGCTCACCAAGGGAGGGACAGGGTTATAGCAATCAGCCCCAGCATTTT
NA | TRBJ2-3 | NA | TRBV9 | CASSLEAGDPTDTQYF | TGTGCCAGCAGCTTAGAAGCGGGCGACCCCACAGATACGCAGTATTTT
NA | TRBJ1-4 | TRBD1 | TRBV5-4 | CASSLAGQEKLFF | TGTGCCAGCAGCTTGGCGGGACAGGAAAAATTGTTTTTT
once | TRBJ2-5 | NA | TRBV5-1 | CALSPGRETQYF | TGCGCCCTGTCTCCGGGTAGGGAGACCCAGTACTTC
NA | TRBJ1-2 | NA | TRBV29-1 | CSVVSGIYGYTF | TGCAGCGTTGTATCGGGGATTTATGGCTACACCTTC
NA | TRBJ1-1 | TRBD1 | TRBV27 | CASSSRQGATEAFF | TGTGCCAGCAGTTCGCGACAGGGGGCTACTGAAGCTTTCTTT
NA | TRBJ2-7 | NA | TRBV15 | CATSRLTGNEQYF | TGTGCCACCAGCAGACTAACAGGGAACGAGCAGTACTTC